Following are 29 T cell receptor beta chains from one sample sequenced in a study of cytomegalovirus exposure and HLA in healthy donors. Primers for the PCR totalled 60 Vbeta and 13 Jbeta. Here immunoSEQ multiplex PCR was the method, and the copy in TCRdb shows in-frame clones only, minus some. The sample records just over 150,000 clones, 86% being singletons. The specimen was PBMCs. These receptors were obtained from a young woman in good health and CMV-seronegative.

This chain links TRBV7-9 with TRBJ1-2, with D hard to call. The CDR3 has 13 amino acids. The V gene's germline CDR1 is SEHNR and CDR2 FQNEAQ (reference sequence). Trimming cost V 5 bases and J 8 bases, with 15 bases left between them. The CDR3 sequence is CASSPPGRGGYTF. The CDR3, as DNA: TGTGCCAGCAGCCCTCCGGGCCGAGGGGGCTACACCTTC. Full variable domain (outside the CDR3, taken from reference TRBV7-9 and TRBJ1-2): DTGVSQNPRHKITKRGQNVTFRCDPISEHNRLYWYRQTLGQGPEFLTYFQNEAQLEKSRLLSDRFSAERPKGSFSTLEIQRTEQGDSAMYLCASSPPGRGGYTFGSGTRLTVV.

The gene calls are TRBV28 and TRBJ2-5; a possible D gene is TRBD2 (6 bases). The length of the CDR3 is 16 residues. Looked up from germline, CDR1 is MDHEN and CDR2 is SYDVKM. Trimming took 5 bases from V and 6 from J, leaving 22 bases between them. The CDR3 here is CASSAISDGRGKTQYF. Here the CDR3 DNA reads TGTGCCAGCAGTGCCATTAGTGACGGGCGGGGAAAGACCCAGTACTTC.

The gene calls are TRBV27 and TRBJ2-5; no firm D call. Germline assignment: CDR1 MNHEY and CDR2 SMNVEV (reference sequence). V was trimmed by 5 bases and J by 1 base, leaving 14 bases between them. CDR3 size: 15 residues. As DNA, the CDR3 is TGTGCCAGCAGTCCCTCTAGGCAGTTCCAAGAGACCCAGTACTTC. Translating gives CASSPSRQFQETQYF.

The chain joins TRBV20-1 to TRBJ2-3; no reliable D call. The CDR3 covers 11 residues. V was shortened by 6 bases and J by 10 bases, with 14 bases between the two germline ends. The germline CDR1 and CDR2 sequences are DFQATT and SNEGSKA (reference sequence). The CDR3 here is CSANAGQAQYF. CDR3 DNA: TGCAGTGCCAACGCCGGTCAGGCGCAGTATTTT.

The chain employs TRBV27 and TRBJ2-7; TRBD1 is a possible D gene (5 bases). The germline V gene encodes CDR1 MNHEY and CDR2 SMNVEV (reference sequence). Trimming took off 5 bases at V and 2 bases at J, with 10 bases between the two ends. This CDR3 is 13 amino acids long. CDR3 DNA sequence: TGTGCCAGCAGTCCCAGGGTGACCTACGAGCAGTACTTC. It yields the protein CASSPRVTYEQYF.

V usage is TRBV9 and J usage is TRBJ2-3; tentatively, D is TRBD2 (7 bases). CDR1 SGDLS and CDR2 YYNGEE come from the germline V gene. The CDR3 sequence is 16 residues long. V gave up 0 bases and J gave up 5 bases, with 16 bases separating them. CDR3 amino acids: CASSVVGGDFQDTQYF. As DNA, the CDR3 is TGTGCCAGCAGCGTAGTAGGGGGGGACTTTCAAGATACGCAGTATTTT.

The CDR3: CASSFKTADNSPLHF. For the CDR3, the DNA is TGTGCCAGCAGTTTCAAGACAGCAGATAATTCACCCCTCCACTTT. This chain joins TRBV27 and TRBJ1-6, with a tentative D call TRBD1 (5 bases). V was clipped by 3 bases and J by 5 bases, with 11 bases between them. Germline assignment: CDR1 MNHEY and CDR2 SMNVEV (reference sequence). CDR3 size: 15 residues.

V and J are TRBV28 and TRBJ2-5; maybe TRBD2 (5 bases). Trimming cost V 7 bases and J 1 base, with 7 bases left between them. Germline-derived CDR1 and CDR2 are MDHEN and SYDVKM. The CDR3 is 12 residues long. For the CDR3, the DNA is TGTGCCAGCACAGAGGGCCAAGAGACCCAGTACTTC. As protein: CASTEGQETQYF.

This CDR3 reads CATSRDVAGSQAFF. DNA for the CDR3: TGTGCCACCAGCAGAGATGTAGCGGGATCTCAAGCTTTCTTT. The chain is built from TRBV15 and TRBJ1-1, with D hard to call. There are 14 residues in the CDR3. Germline CDR1 reads LNHNV; CDR2 reads YYDKDF (reference sequence). Trimming removed 0 bases from V and 9 bases from J, with 14 bases in between.

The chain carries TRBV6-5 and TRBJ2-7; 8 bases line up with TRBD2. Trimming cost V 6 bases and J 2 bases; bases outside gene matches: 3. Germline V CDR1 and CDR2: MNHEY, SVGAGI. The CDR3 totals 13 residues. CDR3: CASRGSGAYEQYF. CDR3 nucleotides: TGTGCCAGCAGAGGTAGCGGGGCCTACGAGCAGTACTTC.

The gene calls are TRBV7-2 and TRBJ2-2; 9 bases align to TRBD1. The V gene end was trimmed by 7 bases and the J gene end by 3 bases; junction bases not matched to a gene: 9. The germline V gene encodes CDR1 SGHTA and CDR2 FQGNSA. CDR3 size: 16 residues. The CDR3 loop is CASNIGTGTYTGELFF. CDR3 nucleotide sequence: TGTGCCAGCAACATAGGGACAGGGACTTACACCGGGGAGCTGTTTTTT.

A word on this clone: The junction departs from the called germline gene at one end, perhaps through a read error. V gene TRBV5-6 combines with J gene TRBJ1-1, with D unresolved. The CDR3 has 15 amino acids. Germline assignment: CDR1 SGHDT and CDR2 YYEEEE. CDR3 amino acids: CASGLIRQISAEAFF. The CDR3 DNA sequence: TGTGCCAGCGGCTTGATCAGGCAGATCTCCGCTGAAGCTTTCTTT.

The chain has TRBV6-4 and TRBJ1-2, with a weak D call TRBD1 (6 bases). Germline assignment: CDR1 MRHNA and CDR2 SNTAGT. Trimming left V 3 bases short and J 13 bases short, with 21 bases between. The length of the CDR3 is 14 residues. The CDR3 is CASSELLGRGRRTF. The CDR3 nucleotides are TGTGCCAGCAGTGAACTTCTGGGCAGGGGACGTCGCACCTTC.

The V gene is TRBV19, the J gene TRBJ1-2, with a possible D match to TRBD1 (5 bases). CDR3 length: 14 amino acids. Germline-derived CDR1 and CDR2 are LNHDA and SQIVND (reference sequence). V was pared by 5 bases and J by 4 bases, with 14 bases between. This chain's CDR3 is CASSGTQTGYGYTF. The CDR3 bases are TGTGCCAGTAGTGGGACTCAAACGGGCTATGGCTACACCTTC.

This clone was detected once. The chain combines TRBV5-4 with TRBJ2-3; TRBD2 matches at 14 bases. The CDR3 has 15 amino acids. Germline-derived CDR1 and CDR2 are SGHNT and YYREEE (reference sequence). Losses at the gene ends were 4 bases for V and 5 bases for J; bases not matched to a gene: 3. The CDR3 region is CASSKGLAGEDTQYF. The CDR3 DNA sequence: TGTGCCAGCAGCAAGGGACTAGCGGGAGAAGATACGCAGTATTTT.

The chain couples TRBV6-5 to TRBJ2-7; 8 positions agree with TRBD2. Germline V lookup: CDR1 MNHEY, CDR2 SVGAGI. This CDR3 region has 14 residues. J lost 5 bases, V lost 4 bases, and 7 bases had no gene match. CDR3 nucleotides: TGTGCCAGCAGTTCCCAGCGGGAGAATCACGAGCAGTACTTC. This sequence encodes CASSSQRENHEQYF.

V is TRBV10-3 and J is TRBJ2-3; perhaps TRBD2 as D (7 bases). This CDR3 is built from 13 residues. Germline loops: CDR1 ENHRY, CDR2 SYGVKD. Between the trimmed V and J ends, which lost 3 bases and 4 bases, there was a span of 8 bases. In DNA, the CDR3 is TGTGCCATCAGTGACGGGGGGCCAGATACGCAGTATTTT. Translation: CAISDGGPDTQYF.

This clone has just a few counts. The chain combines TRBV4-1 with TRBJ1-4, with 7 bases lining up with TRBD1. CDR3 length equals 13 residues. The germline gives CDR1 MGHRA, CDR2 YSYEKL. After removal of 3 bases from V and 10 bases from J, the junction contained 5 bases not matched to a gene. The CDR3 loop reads CASSHTGDRKLFF. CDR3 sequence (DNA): TGCGCCAGCAGCCATACAGGGGATCGAAAACTGTTTTTT.

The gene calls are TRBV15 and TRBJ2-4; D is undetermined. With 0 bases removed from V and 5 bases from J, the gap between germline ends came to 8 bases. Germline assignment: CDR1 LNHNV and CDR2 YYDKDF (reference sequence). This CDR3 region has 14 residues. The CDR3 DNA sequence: TGTGCCACCAGCAGAGATAAATCCCAAAACATTCAGTACTTC. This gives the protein CATSRDKSQNIQYF. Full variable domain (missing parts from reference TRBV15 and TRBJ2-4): DAMVIQNPRYQVTQFGKPVTLSCSQTLNHNVMYWYQQKSSQAPKLLFHYYDKDFNNEADTPDNFQSRRPNTSFCFLDIRSPGLGDTAMYLCATSRDKSQNIQYFGAGTRLSVL.

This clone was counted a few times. The CDR3 loop reads CASSLGGHNEQFF. The CDR3 region has the DNA TGTGCCAGCAGCTTAGGGGGGCACAATGAGCAGTTCTTC. The chain employs TRBV11-2 and TRBJ2-1; a weak D match, TRBD1 (6 bases). The CDR3 length is 13 residues. Germline V gene data show CDR1 as SGHAT and CDR2 as FQNNGV. V was cut by 1 base and J by 5 bases, with 6 bases left in between.

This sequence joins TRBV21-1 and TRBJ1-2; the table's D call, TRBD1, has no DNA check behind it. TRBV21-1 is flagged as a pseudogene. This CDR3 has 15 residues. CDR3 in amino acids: CASSKYEGEHYGYTF. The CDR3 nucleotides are TGTGCCAGCAGCAAATATGAGGGGGAGCACTATGGCTACACCTTC.

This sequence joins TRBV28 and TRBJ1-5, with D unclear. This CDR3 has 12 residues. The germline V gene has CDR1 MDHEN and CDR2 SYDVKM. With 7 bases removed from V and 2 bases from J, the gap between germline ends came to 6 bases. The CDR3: CASTYGNQPQHF. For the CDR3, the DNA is TGTGCCAGCACGTATGGCAATCAGCCCCAGCATTTT.

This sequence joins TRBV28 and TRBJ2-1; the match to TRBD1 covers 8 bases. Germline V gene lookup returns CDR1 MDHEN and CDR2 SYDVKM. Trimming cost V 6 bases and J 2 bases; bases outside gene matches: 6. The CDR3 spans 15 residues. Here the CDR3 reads CASRYQGATYNEQFF. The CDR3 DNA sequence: TGTGCCAGCAGGTATCAGGGGGCAACCTACAATGAGCAGTTCTTC.

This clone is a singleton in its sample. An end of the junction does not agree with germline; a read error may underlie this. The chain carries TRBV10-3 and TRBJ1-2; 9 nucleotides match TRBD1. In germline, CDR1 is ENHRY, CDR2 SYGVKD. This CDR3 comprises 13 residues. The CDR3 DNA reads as TGTGCCCTCCGGAGTTCGACAGGGGGTTTCCCGGCCTTC. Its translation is CALRSSTGGFPAF.

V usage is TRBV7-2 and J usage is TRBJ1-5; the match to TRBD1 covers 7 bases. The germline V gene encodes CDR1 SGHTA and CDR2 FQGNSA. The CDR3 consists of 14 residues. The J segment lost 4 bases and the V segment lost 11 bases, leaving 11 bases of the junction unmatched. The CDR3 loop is CASKGAGSNQPQHF. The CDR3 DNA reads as TGTGCCTCAAAGGGGGCAGGCTCAAATCAGCCCCAGCATTTT.

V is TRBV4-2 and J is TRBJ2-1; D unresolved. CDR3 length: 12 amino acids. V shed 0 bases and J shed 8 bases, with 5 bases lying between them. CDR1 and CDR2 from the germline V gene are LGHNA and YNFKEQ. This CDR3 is CASSQDGHEQFF. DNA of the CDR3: TGTGCCAGCAGCCAAGATGGCCATGAGCAGTTCTTC.

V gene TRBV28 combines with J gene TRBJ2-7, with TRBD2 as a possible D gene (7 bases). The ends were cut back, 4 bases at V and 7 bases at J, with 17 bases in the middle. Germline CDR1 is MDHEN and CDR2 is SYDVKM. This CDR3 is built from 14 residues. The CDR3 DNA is TGTGCCAGCAGTTGGGGGGGGCCTATTGTAGAGCAGTACTTC. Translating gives CASSWGGPIVEQYF.

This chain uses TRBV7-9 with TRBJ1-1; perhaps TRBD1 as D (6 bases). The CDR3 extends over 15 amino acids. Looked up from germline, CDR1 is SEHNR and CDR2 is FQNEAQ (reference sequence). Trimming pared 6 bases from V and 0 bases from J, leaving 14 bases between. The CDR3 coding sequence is TGTGCCAGCAGGTCACGACAGGCAATGAACACTGAAGCTTTCTTT. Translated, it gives CASRSRQAMNTEAFF. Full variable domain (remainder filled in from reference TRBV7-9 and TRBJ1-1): DTGVSQNPRHKITKRGQNVTFRCDPISEHNRLYWYRQTLGQGPEFLTYFQNEAQLEKSRLLSDRFSAERPKGSFSTLEIQRTEQGDSAMYLCASRSRQAMNTEAFFGQGTRLTVV.

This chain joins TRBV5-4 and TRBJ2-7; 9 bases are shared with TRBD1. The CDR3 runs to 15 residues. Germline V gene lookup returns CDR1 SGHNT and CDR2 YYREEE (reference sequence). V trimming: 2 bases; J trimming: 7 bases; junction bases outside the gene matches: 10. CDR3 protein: CASSLTGTGNGEQYF. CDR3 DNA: TGTGCCAGCAGCTTAACCGGGACAGGGAATGGGGAGCAGTACTTC.